This passage covers 14 T cell receptor beta chains from one sample sequenced in a study of T cell responses to AZD1222 COVID-19 vaccine (dated by TCRdb to 2020 to 2023). What this sample's time point label stands for: about 28 days (+/-7) after the second vaccine dose. The protocol used for the library was the immunoSEQ multiplex PCR assay. TCRdb retrieved this table from immuneACCESS and kept in-frame rearrangements only. Not all clones are present; in checked studies, unresolved V genes account for under half, and no reason is known for the remainder. This sample holds 150,000 to 200,000 clones; roughly 92% were observed only once. The top ten constitute 1.5% to 2% of the sample. This specimen consisted of peripheral blood, obtained 28 days after the second AZD1222 dose. These TCRs come from an adult who received the AZD1222 COVID-19 vaccine.

The chain uses TRBV6-4 and TRBJ1-1; TRBD1 might be the D (5 bases). The germline V and J ends were trimmed by 3 bases and 7 bases, with 15 bases remaining between them. The germline V gene encodes CDR1 MRHNA and CDR2 SNTAGT. This CDR3 has 14 amino acids. CDR3 DNA: TGTGCCAGCAGTGAGGCCAGGGAAACGGATGAAGCTTTCTTT. Protein: CASSEARETDEAFF.

CDR3 sequence: CATSRWGGAGSQETQYF. DNA of the CDR3: TGTGCCACCAGCAGATGGGGTGGGGCAGGGAGCCAAGAGACCCAGTACTTC. The chain employs TRBV15 and TRBJ2-5; D possibly uses TRBD1 or TRBD2 (5 bases each). V was cut by 2 bases and J by 1 base, with 17 bases left in between. The CDR3 contains 17 residues. In germline, CDR1 is LNHNV, CDR2 YYDKDF (reference sequence).

V and J are TRBV4-1 and TRBJ1-2, with D possibly TRBD1 on 5 matching bases. CDR3 length: 16 amino acids. V was clipped by 0 bases and J by 4 bases, with 15 bases between them. CDR1 is MGHRA, CDR2 YSYEKL, per germline. The CDR3 spells CASSQDYGGVGYGYTF. CDR3 sequence (DNA): TGCGCCAGCAGCCAAGATTATGGGGGGGTCGGCTATGGCTACACCTTC.

The chain employs TRBV28 and TRBJ2-7; TRBD2 agrees at 13 bases. There are 15 residues in the CDR3. Trimming took 5 bases from V and 4 from J; bases not matched to a gene: 5. Germline CDR1 is MDHEN and CDR2 is SYDVKM. CDR3 coding DNA: TGTGCCAGCAGTCCAAGGACTAGCGGGAGTTACGAGCAGTACTTC. Protein sequence: CASSPRTSGSYEQYF.

The chain uses TRBV9 and TRBJ1-6, with D unclear. This CDR3 has 13 residues. V was shortened by 0 bases and J by 5 bases, with 3 bases between the two germline ends. Germline CDR1 SGDLS, CDR2 YYNGEE. CDR3 residues: CASSVDDNSPLHF. The DNA of the CDR3 is TGTGCCAGCAGCGTAGACGATAATTCACCCCTCCACTTT.

This sequence joins TRBV14 and TRBJ1-1; D unclear. The germline gives CDR1 SGHDN, CDR2 FVKESK. The CDR3 runs to 11 residues. Deletions cut 2 bases from V and 7 bases from J, with 5 bases between. The CDR3 here is CASSQQIEAFF. CDR3 nucleotide sequence: TGTGCCAGCAGCCAACAGATTGAAGCTTTCTTT. The entire variable domain, with the rest obtained from reference TRBV14 and TRBJ1-1, is as follows: EAGVTQFPSHSVIEKGQTVTLRCDPISGHDNLYWYRRVMGKEIKFLLHFVKESKQDESGMPNNRFLAERTGGTYSTLKVQPAELEDSGVYFCASSQQIEAFFGQGTRLTVV.

This chain joins TRBV9 and TRBJ1-2; the match to TRBD1 covers 8 bases. V dropped 3 bases and J dropped 1; count of bases not matched to a gene: 5. Looked up from germline, CDR1 is SGDLS and CDR2 is YYNGEE. The CDR3 extends over 15 amino acids. The CDR3 is CASSAQGANNYGYTF. The CDR3 DNA reads TGTGCCAGCAGCGCTCAGGGGGCTAATAACTATGGCTACACCTTC.

This clone came up once. The J gene is TRBJ1-1, the V gene TRBV6-2 or TRBV6-3, with D perhaps matching TRBD1 (6 bases). CDR3 size: 16 residues. Looked up from germline, CDR1 is MNHEY and CDR2 is SVGEGT. V lost 2 bases and J lost 1, with 14 bases in between. The CDR3 nucleotides read TGTGCCAGCAGTTACAAGGAGGGGACACCGAACACTGAAGCTTTCTTT. This codes for CASSYKEGTPNTEAFF.

The chain combines TRBV6-5 with TRBJ1-1; D ambiguous. The V and J ends lost 7 bases and 3 bases respectively, with 12 bases between them. The CDR3 is 13 residues long. Germline CDR1 MNHEY, CDR2 SVGAGI. CDR3 region: CASTPGPYTEAFF. CDR3 bases: TGTGCCAGCACCCCTGGACCCTACACTGAAGCTTTCTTT.

The chain couples TRBV3-1 (or the pseudogene TRBV3-2) to TRBJ1-4, with 9 positions matching TRBD1. CDR3 length: 13 amino acids. CDR1 is LGHDT and CDR2 is YNNKEL in the germline V gene (reference sequence). The J segment lost 7 bases and the V segment lost 6 bases, leaving 3 bases of the junction unmatched. CDR3 region: CASRQGAREKLFF. The CDR3 DNA follows: TGTGCCAGCAGACAGGGGGCTCGTGAAAAACTGTTTTTT.

The chain couples TRBV15 to TRBJ1-5; 8 bases align to TRBD1. Germline V gene sequence: CDR1 LNHNV, CDR2 YYDKDF (reference sequence). The CDR3 spans 16 residues. Unmatched junction bases numbered 6, after V lost 1 base and J lost 4 bases. The CDR3 region is CATSRADRVFNQPQHF. DNA of the CDR3: TGTGCCACCAGCAGAGCGGACAGGGTGTTTAATCAGCCCCAGCATTTT.

This clone has a single count. The J gene is TRBJ2-1, the V gene TRBV11-3, with 8 nucleotides matching TRBD2. Germline trimming cut 2 bases from V and 0 bases from J; bases unmatched to any gene: 3. Germline CDR1 reads SGHNT; CDR2 reads YENEEA. The CDR3 sequence is 16 residues long. CDR3 amino acids: CASSLIAGNSYNEQFF. CDR3 DNA sequence: TGTGCCAGCAGCTTAATAGCGGGGAACTCCTACAATGAGCAGTTCTTC.

V usage is TRBV9 and J usage is TRBJ1-3, with D perhaps TRBD1 (6 bases). The CDR3 sequence is 17 residues long. Germline V gene lookup returns CDR1 SGDLS and CDR2 YYNGEE. Trimming took off 3 bases at V and 0 bases at J, with 16 bases between the two ends. The CDR3 loop reads CASSAPPQDSSGNTIYF. CDR3 nucleotides: TGTGCCAGCAGCGCCCCCCCCCAGGACAGCTCTGGAAACACCATATATTTT.

The genes are TRBV30 and TRBJ1-2, with D unresolved. This CDR3 is 13 amino acids long. Per germline, CDR1 GTSNPN and CDR2 SVGIG (reference sequence). Trimming shortened V by 3 bases and J by 8 bases, and 16 bases separated the two germline ends. CDR3 region: CAWSETHVAGYTF. In DNA, the CDR3 is TGTGCCTGGAGCGAAACCCACGTCGCGGGCTACACCTTC.